One sample yielded the 8 T cell receptor beta chains listed below, sequenced in a study of OX40 agonist ivuxolimab in advanced cancers. Sequenced by immunoSEQ multiplex PCR; TCRdb stores in-frame clones only, minus some. This sample yields about 25,000 clones, of which just under 85% are seen a single time; around a quarter belongs to the top ten. The input for sequencing was CD4+ or CD8+ T cells sorted from blood, taken in a trial of the OX40 agonist ivuxolimab. These receptors were collected from an adult with an advanced solid tumor such as melanoma, head and neck, liver or kidney cancer.

The chain recombines TRBV2 with TRBJ2-2; D call uncertain. Trimming took off 4 bases at V and 4 bases at J, with 13 bases between the two ends. The CDR3 consists of 15 residues. Germline loops: CDR1 SNHLY, CDR2 FYNNEI. CDR3 sequence reads: CASSVGSHVTGELFF. CDR3 nucleotide sequence: TGTGCCAGCAGTGTGGGGTCCCATGTCACCGGGGAGCTGTTTTTT.

The chain uses TRBV25-1 and TRBJ1-1; D gene unclear. Trimming cost V 1 base and J 0 bases, with 6 bases left between them. The germline CDR1 and CDR2 sequences are MGHDK and SYGVNS. This CDR3 is 14 amino acids long. CDR3 residues: CASSESSLNTEAFF. In DNA, the CDR3 is TGTGCCAGCAGTGAATCCTCATTGAACACTGAAGCTTTCTTT.

The V call is TRBV7-2, the J call TRBJ2-7; D unresolved. CDR1 and CDR2 from the germline V gene are SGHTA and FQGNSA. This CDR3 spans 12 amino acids. The germline V and J ends were trimmed by 1 base and 6 bases, with 7 bases remaining between them. The CDR3 protein is CASSLGTGEQYF. DNA for the CDR3: TGTGCCAGCAGCTTAGGAACGGGCGAGCAGTACTTC.

This chain uses TRBV29-1 with TRBJ2-7; D gene unclear. The germline gives CDR1 SQVTM, CDR2 ANQGSEA. Trimming took off 6 bases at V and 1 base at J, with 13 bases between the two ends. The CDR3 runs to 13 residues. The CDR3 reads CSVAIPQSYEQYF. CDR3 DNA: TGCAGCGTCGCTATCCCCCAATCCTACGAGCAGTACTTC.

This clone was detected only a few times. The rearrangement joins TRBV6-5 to TRBJ2-1; 8 bases align to TRBD2. The CDR3 is 16 amino acids. CDR1 is MNHEY, CDR2 SVGAGI, per germline. The ends lost 0 bases at V and 9 bases at J; junction bases unmatched: 10. Written as DNA, the CDR3 is TGTGCCAGCAGTTACTCCGGGACTAGAAGCGGCGGTGAGCAGTTCTTC. Residues: CASSYSGTRSGGEQFF.

J is TRBJ1-1 and V is TRBV5-6, with D maybe TRBD1 (5 bases). Germline CDR1 and CDR2: SGHDT and YYEEEE. V was shortened by 5 bases and J by 5 bases, with 13 bases between the two germline ends. This CDR3 region has 13 residues. The CDR3 protein is CASRNRPLTEAFF. CDR3 sequence (DNA): TGTGCCAGCAGAAACAGGCCATTGACTGAAGCTTTCTTT.

The V and J genes are TRBV27 and TRBJ2-7, with D tentatively TRBD1 (7 bases). Trimming stripped 3 bases from V and 5 bases from J, with 17 bases between. From germline, CDR1 is MNHEY and CDR2 SMNVEV (reference sequence). The CDR3 is 15 residues long. CDR3 in amino acids: CASSFIGGGSNEQYF. CDR3 bases: TGTGCCAGCAGTTTCATTGGAGGGGGCAGCAACGAGCAGTACTTC.

The chain employs TRBV5-1 and TRBJ1-1; TRBD1 aligns across 8 bases. CDR3 length: 12 amino acids. Germline lookup yields CDR1 SGHRS and CDR2 YFSETQ. V was clipped by 3 bases and J by 7 bases; unmatched bases: 2. CDR3 protein: CASSWTGYEAFF. Here the CDR3 DNA reads TGCGCCAGCAGCTGGACAGGGTATGAAGCTTTCTTT.